Shown below are 21 T cell receptor beta chains from a single sample sequenced in a study of shared clonotypes between healthy human individuals. Measured with immunoSEQ multiplex PCR; TCRdb has only the in-frame clones, and not every one. The profile covers under 1,100,000 clones, with about 75% appearing a single time and approximately 1.5% taken by the ten largest. The specimen was memory CD4+ T cells sorted from blood. Subset noted: CD45RA-negative fraction. The receptors derive from a man aged 18 to 30 in good health.

This clone was recorded once. V usage is TRBV4-3 and J usage is TRBJ2-5, with no clear D. The V and J ends lost 0 bases and 4 bases respectively, with 15 bases between them. CDR1 is LGHNA and CDR2 is YSLEER in the germline V gene. This CDR3 contains 16 residues. The CDR3 region is CASSQDAYNSRETQYF. The CDR3 region has the DNA TGCGCCAGCAGCCAAGATGCTTACAACTCGAGAGAGACCCAGTACTTC.

The chain couples TRBV6-5 to TRBJ1-2, with D unclear. V was cut by 4 bases and J by 8 bases, with 8 bases left in between. CDR1 is MNHEY and CDR2 is SVGAGI in the germline V gene. The CDR3 has 11 amino acids. The CDR3 nucleotides are TGTGCCAGCAGTTTTGGTAGGGGCTACACCTTC. Protein: CASSFGRGYTF.

With regard to this clone: The same CDR3 can be traced to other DNA sequences in this sample. The V and J genes are TRBV5-1 and TRBJ1-5; tentative D call: TRBD1 (6 bases). Germline CDR1 is SGHRS and CDR2 is YFSETQ. Trimming cost V 0 bases and J 3 bases, with 7 bases left between them. CDR3 size: 14 residues. CDR3 residues: CASSLGTDNQPQHF. In DNA form, the CDR3 reads TGCGCCAGCAGCTTGGGGACAGACAATCAGCCCCAGCATTTT.

This clone was observed a single time. This sequence joins TRBV5-1 and TRBJ2-2; 8 bases map to TRBD1. Per germline, CDR1 SGHRS and CDR2 YFSETQ. The J segment lost 6 bases and the V segment lost 2 bases, leaving 6 bases of the junction unmatched. The CDR3 consists of 15 residues. CDR3 bases: TGCGCCAGCAGCTTTGGGCAGGGGGCGTCCGGGGAGCTGTTTTTT. It codes for CASSFGQGASGELFF.

This clone showed up just a few times. CDR3 region: CASSDLVQPQHF. The CDR3 DNA reads TGCGCCAGCAGTGATCTAGTGCAGCCCCAGCATTTT. This sequence joins TRBV10-2 and TRBJ1-5; D is uncertain. The germline V gene has CDR1 WSHSY and CDR2 SAAADI. Trimming left V 3 bases short and J 7 bases short, with 7 bases between. This CDR3 has 12 amino acids.

The V gene is TRBV13, the J gene TRBJ2-1, with 7 bases aligning to TRBD1. Germline-derived CDR1 and CDR2 are PRHDT and FYEKMQ (reference sequence). V shed 5 bases, J shed 3 bases, and the junction held 19 bases outside the gene matches. CDR3 length equals 19 residues. The CDR3 spells CASSPTPLYTGEDYNEQFF. The DNA of the CDR3 is TGTGCCAGCAGCCCCACCCCGTTATACACAGGGGAAGACTACAATGAGCAGTTCTTC.

This chain uses TRBV18 with TRBJ2-7; D assignment may be TRBD1 or TRBD2 (5 bases each). The CDR3 runs to 15 residues. Germline V gene data show CDR1 as KGHSH and CDR2 as LQKENI. Trimming took 6 bases from V and 1 from J, leaving 16 bases between them. The CDR3 reads CASSQGASLSYEQYF. In nucleotides, the CDR3 is TGTGCCAGCTCCCAGGGAGCATCCCTTTCCTACGAGCAGTACTTC.

V and J are TRBV27 and TRBJ2-2; D is unresolved. The CDR3 has 14 amino acids. Germline lookup yields CDR1 MNHEY and CDR2 SMNVEV (reference sequence). Between the trimmed V and J ends, which lost 5 bases and 4 bases, there was a span of 11 bases. The CDR3 sequence: CASSDTIFTGELFF. The CDR3 region has the DNA TGTGCCAGCAGTGACACTATTTTCACCGGGGAGCTGTTTTTT.

The chain links TRBV7-8 to TRBJ2-7; D remains unclear. The CDR3 is 13 amino acids. Germline CDR1 SGHVS, CDR2 FQNEAQ. The V end lost 5 bases, the J end lost 7 bases, and 15 bases lay between the germline ends. The CDR3, as DNA: TGTGCCAGCAGCGCCCCGGCGCGACGAGAGCAGTACTTC. Translated, it gives CASSAPARREQYF.

The V call is TRBV5-1, the J call TRBJ2-7; no reliable D call. Germline V lookup: CDR1 SGHRS, CDR2 YFSETQ. This CDR3 has 14 residues. V lost 2 bases, J lost 3 bases, and 12 bases lay in between. The chain's CDR3 is CASSLIGPNYEQYF. CDR3 in DNA: TGCGCCAGCAGCTTAATTGGGCCGAACTACGAGCAGTACTTC. The full variable domain, its missing parts supplied by reference TRBV5-1 and TRBJ2-7, is KAGVTQTPRYLIKTRGQQVTLSCSPISGHRSVSWYQQTPGQGLQFLFEYFSETQRNKGNFPGRFSGRQFSNSRSEMNVSTLELGDSALYLCASSLIGPNYEQYFGPGTRLTVT.

This rearrangement joins TRBV10-2 to TRBJ1-5; D is undetermined. Between the trimmed V and J ends, which lost 0 bases and 5 bases, there was a span of 11 bases. CDR1 and CDR2 from the germline V gene are WSHSY and SAAADI. This CDR3 region has 15 residues. The CDR3 here is CASSESTRGYQPQHF. The CDR3 DNA follows: TGCGCCAGCAGTGAGTCGACTCGGGGTTATCAGCCCCAGCATTTT.

This chain joins TRBV7-2 and TRBJ2-2; tentative D call: TRBD1 (5 bases). V was clipped by 6 bases and J by 0 bases, with 11 bases between them. The CDR3 is 15 amino acids. CDR1 and CDR2 from the germline V gene are SGHTA and FQGNSA. CDR3 region: CASRRQIANTGELFF. Here the CDR3 DNA reads TGTGCCAGCAGGCGACAGATTGCGAACACCGGGGAGCTGTTTTTT.

On this clone: Different DNA sequences within this sample yield the same CDR3. The chain joins TRBV18 to TRBJ1-5, with 8 bases identical to TRBD1. V lost 2 bases and J lost 5; bases outside the gene matches: 2. This CDR3 has 14 residues. Germline CDR1 and CDR2: KGHSH and LQKENI. DNA for the CDR3: TGTGCCAGCTCACCAGGACAGGGCGATCAGCCCCAGCATTTT. The encoded protein is CASSPGQGDQPQHF.

The gene calls are TRBV6-6 and TRBJ1-2, with D perhaps TRBD1 (6 bases). Germline-derived CDR1 and CDR2 are MNHNY and SVGAGI (reference sequence). The CDR3 length is 13 residues. Trimming removed 7 bases at V and 8 bases at J, with 17 bases between. Here the CDR3 DNA reads TGTGCCAGCACCCTAAACAGGGATTGGGGCTACACCTTC. Protein sequence: CASTLNRDWGYTF.

V is TRBV7-8 and J is TRBJ2-5; the match to TRBD2 covers 14 bases. The V gene end was trimmed by 5 bases and the J gene end by 5 bases; junction bases not matched to a gene: 10. The CDR3 totals 17 residues. In germline, CDR1 is SGHVS, CDR2 FQNEAQ. The CDR3 coding sequence is TGTGCCAGCAGCCGCACGACTAGCGGGGGGGCCGGGGAGACCCAGTACTTC. Its protein product is CASSRTTSGGAGETQYF.

Points on this clone: A read error may produce the germline difference seen at one junction end. This CDR3 is also generated by other DNA sequences in the sample. V usage is TRBV11-2 and J usage is TRBJ2-6, with D maybe TRBD2 (7 bases). The CDR3 is 18 amino acids. In germline, CDR1 is SGHAT, CDR2 FQNNGV. CDR3 residues: CASSLEGGGGTGANVLTF. The CDR3, as DNA: TGTGCCAGCAGCTTAGAAGGAGGCGGGGGCACTGGAGCCAACGTCCTGACTTTC.

The chain links TRBV7-2 to TRBJ2-6; tentative D call: TRBD2 (6 bases). The germline gives CDR1 SGHTA, CDR2 FQGNSA. With 1 base removed from V and 4 bases from J, the gap between germline ends came to 11 bases. The CDR3 has 16 residues. The CDR3 here is CASSLETGLGANVLTF. Here the CDR3 DNA reads TGTGCCAGCAGCTTAGAAACGGGACTCGGGGCCAACGTCCTGACTTTC. The full variable domain, with the rest looked up from reference TRBV7-2 and TRBJ2-6, is GAGVSQSPSNKVTEKGKDVELRCDPISGHTALYWYRQSLGQGLEFLIYFQGNSAPDKSGLPSDRFSAERTGGSVSTLTIQRTQQEDSAVYLCASSLETGLGANVLTFGAGSRLTVL.

The V call is TRBV5-5, the J call TRBJ2-7; D unclear. This CDR3 has 11 residues. The germline V gene encodes CDR1 SGHKS and CDR2 YYEKEE (reference sequence). Trimming took 1 base from V and 5 from J, leaving 4 bases between them. CDR3 sequence: CASSLKDEQYF. DNA for the CDR3: TGTGCCAGCAGCTTGAAGGACGAGCAGTACTTC.

The chain employs TRBV4-1 and TRBJ2-5; D ambiguous. V was clipped by 2 bases and J by 9 bases, with 13 bases between them. Looked up from germline, CDR1 is MGHRA and CDR2 is YSYEKL. The length of the CDR3 is 13 residues. The CDR3 spells CASSQSPPGPQYF. The CDR3 nucleotides are TGCGCCAGCAGCCAAAGCCCCCCCGGACCCCAGTACTTC.

The chain couples TRBV25-1 to TRBJ1-1; D is uncertain. The CDR3 extends over 11 amino acids. V lost 8 bases, J lost 7 bases, and 11 bases lay in between. The germline V gene encodes CDR1 MGHDK and CDR2 SYGVNS. CDR3 DNA: TGTGCCAGCTTTATGGGGAGTGAAGCTTTCTTT. It translates to CASFMGSEAFF.

This chain uses TRBV6-6 with TRBJ2-7; weak D call: TRBD1 (6 bases). The germline V gene encodes CDR1 MNHNY and CDR2 SVGAGI (reference sequence). The CDR3 spans 13 residues. V was pared by 7 bases and J by 0 bases, with 10 bases between. The DNA of the CDR3 is TGTGCCAGCAAAAGACAGGCCTCCTACGAGCAGTACTTC. Encoded protein: CASKRQASYEQYF.